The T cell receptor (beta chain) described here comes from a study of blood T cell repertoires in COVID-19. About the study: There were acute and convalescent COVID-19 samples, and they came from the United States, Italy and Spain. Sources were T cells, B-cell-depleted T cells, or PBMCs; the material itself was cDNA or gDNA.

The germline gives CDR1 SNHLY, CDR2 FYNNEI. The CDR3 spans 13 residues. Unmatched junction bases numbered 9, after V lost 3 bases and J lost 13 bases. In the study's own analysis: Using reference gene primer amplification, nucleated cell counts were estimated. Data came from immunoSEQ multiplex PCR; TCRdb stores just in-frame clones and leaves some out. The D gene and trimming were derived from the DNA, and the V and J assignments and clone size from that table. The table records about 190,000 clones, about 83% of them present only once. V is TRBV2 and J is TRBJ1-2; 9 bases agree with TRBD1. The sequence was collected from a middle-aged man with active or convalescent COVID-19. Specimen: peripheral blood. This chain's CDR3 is CASSDRAGTGTTF. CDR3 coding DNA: TGTGCCAGCAGTGACAGGGCAGGGACAGGGACCACCTTC.